This T cell receptor beta chain was identified in a study of T cell responses to AZD1222 COVID-19 vaccine. General study points: Most donors were white British, females outnumbered males, and clonal diversity was possibly underestimated.

TCRdb's copy holds only in-frame clones and misses some; the assay was immunoSEQ multiplex PCR. The sample holds roughly 160,000 clones, about 93% seen once. Points on this clone: What it recognizes is unknown.

This receptor was taken from an adult in good health. Specimen: peripheral blood, collected on day 0 of AZD1222 vaccination.

Here the CDR3 reads CASSEAWVNQPQHF. CDR3 sequence (DNA): TGTGCCAGCAGTGAAGCGTGGGTCAATCAGCCCCAGCATTTT. The V call is TRBV6-1, the J call TRBJ1-5; D is unresolved. The V and J ends lost 0 bases and 3 bases respectively, with 6 bases between them. Germline lookup yields CDR1 MNHNS and CDR2 SASEGT. The CDR3 is 14 amino acids.